The clone carrying this T cell receptor (beta chain) was counted ten times or more. The target antigen is unknown. The entry originates in a study of naive and memory T cell subsets. Both TRBC1 and TRBC2 were covered by a beta constant-region primer of two equimolar oligonucleotides. Ligated cDNA was amplified by four rounds of PCR with nested alpha and beta constant-region primers and SP2. TCRdb re-analysed the UMI-ligation and nested PCR reads in MiXCR, keeping a single row per CDR3 protein. Of about 150,000 distinct CDR3 sequences listed, roughly 20% are singletons. The study, taken as a whole, reports: Over 95% of naive TCR sequences appeared only once after error correction, unlike memory subsets. Especially in CD8 cells, naive repertoires contained a few larger clonotypes, possibly CD45RA-re-expressing memory cells. No ground truth validated the naive and memory repertoire findings.

The CDR3 covers 15 residues. The V gene's germline CDR1 is SGHAT and CDR2 FQNNGV. The junction had 4 bases not matched to a gene; V was cut back by 4 bases and J by 3 bases. After the first PCR, alpha and beta chain libraries were processed separately. Sequential positive selection took CD4 T cells first, then CD8 T cells. This chain connects TRBV11-2 to TRBJ2-3; 10 bases align to TRBD2. The sequencing input was naive CD4+ T cells from blood. The receptor's source is a human donor in good health. The CDR3 protein is CASSSGAGGTDTQYF. The CDR3 DNA is TGTGCCAGCAGCTCGGGAGCGGGGGGGACAGATACGCAGTATTTT.